What follows describes a single TCR beta chain. Grouping used clinical history reported by participants in a survey and questionnaire. The data originate from a study of blood T cell repertoires in COVID-19. Whole-study context: PBMCs, B-cell-depleted T cells, or T cells were the source of the cDNA or gDNA that made up the material.

As handled by the study authors: Amplification of reference gene primers provided the estimated nucleated cell counts. Some clones are missing from TCRdb's copy, which holds only in-frame ones; the method was immunoSEQ multiplex PCR. Clone size and V and J calls were adopted from that table, with D and trimming inferred from the DNA. The table lists roughly 220,000 clones, 82% of them singletons. V shed 5 bases, J shed 4 bases, and the junction held 5 bases outside the gene matches. The CDR3 length is 15 residues. Germline lookup yields CDR1 SEHNR and CDR2 FQNEAQ (reference sequence). V is TRBV7-9 and J is TRBJ2-2, with 9 positions matching TRBD1. Sequences were obtained from PBMCs or T cells enriched from blood (not recorded which). The sequence was obtained from a man aged 35 to 55 who had recovered from COVID-19. CDR3 bases: TGTGCCAGCAGCCACCGGGACAGGGCCACCGGGGAGCTGTTTTTT. The encoded protein is CASSHRDRATGELFF. The variable domain in full, with the rest retrieved from reference TRBV7-9 and TRBJ2-2, is DTGVSQNPRHKITKRGQNVTFRCDPISEHNRLYWYRQTLGQGPEFLTYFQNEAQLEKSRLLSDRFSAERPKGSFSTLEIQRTEQGDSAMYLCASSHRDRATGELFFGEGSRLTVL.